This passage covers 23 T cell receptor beta chains from one sample sequenced in a study of beta chain features in type 1 diabetes. Findings and limits, study-wide: There was a moderate but significant shortening of TCRB CDR3s in all four CD4+ subsets of Type 1 diabetes patients.

TCRB transcripts that were expressed got sequenced, as all of the isolated RNA had been reverse transcribed. Repertoires were generated with immunoSEQ multiplex PCR, while TCRdb's copy carries only in-frame clones and drops some. In the table there are around 70,000 clones, 49% of which are singletons. No antigen has been identified for these receptors. Sample: central memory CD4+ T cells from blood. These TCRs come from a man in his thirties or forties with type 1 diabetes.

The rearrangement uses TRBV5-4 and TRBJ1-5; maybe TRBD1 (5 bases). The germline gives CDR1 SGHNT, CDR2 YYREEE (reference sequence). This CDR3 spans 14 amino acids. Trimming took off 5 bases at V and 7 bases at J, with 16 bases between the two ends. CDR3 region: CASSSGGVGQPQHF. For the CDR3, the DNA is TGTGCCAGCAGTTCGGGGGGAGTCGGCCAGCCCCAGCATTTT.

This chain joins TRBV6-1 and TRBJ1-4; 7 positions agree with TRBD1. Losses at the gene ends were 4 bases for V and 3 bases for J; bases not matched to a gene: 5. The CDR3 has 15 residues. Germline CDR1 reads MNHNS; CDR2 reads SASEGT. CDR3 coding DNA: TGTGCCAGCAGTGCCACCGGGACAGCTAATGAAAAACTGTTTTTT. It is translated as CASSATGTANEKLFF.

The chain couples TRBV2 to TRBJ1-2; D perhaps matches TRBD1 (6 bases). CDR3 length: 13 residues. Germline-derived CDR1 and CDR2 are SNHLY and FYNNEI. Trimming took 2 bases from V and 3 from J, leaving 7 bases between them. The CDR3 coding sequence is TGTGCCAGCAGTGAAAACAGGGACTATGGCTACACCTTC. Translated, it gives CASSENRDYGYTF.

The J gene is TRBJ1-1, the V gene TRBV7-9; D call uncertain. Germline V gene sequence: CDR1 SEHNR, CDR2 FQNEAQ (reference sequence). V lost 6 bases to trimming and J lost 3 bases, with 5 bases between them. There are 11 residues in the CDR3. The CDR3 is CASSQYTEAFF. CDR3 nucleotides: TGTGCCAGCAGTCAATACACTGAAGCTTTCTTT.

This clone was observed a handful of times. The chain carries TRBV27 and TRBJ1-5; a weak D match, TRBD1 (5 bases). The germline gives CDR1 MNHEY, CDR2 SMNVEV (reference sequence). The CDR3 loop spans 15 amino acids. The V end lost 0 bases, the J end lost 8 bases, and 14 bases lay between the germline ends. CDR3 residues: CASSLSGRVREPQHF. The CDR3 DNA follows: TGTGCCAGCAGTTTATCGGGGAGGGTCAGGGAGCCCCAGCATTTT.

The chain recombines TRBV5-1 with TRBJ2-7; 11 bases are shared with TRBD1. Germline CDR1 SGHRS, CDR2 YFSETQ. J gave up 6 bases and V 1 base, and 9 bases lay outside the gene matches. The CDR3 is 16 amino acids. The CDR3 DNA is TGCGCCAGCAGCTTGTGGGATGGACAGGGGGCAAGCGAGCAGTACTTC. The encoded protein is CASSLWDGQGASEQYF.

The sample holds a few counts of this clone. The chain employs TRBV5-1 and TRBJ2-3, with 12 bases fitting TRBD2. J lost 5 bases, V lost 5 bases, and 9 bases had no gene match. The CDR3 length is 16 residues. Per the germline V gene, CDR1 is SGHRS and CDR2 is YFSETQ. This chain's CDR3 is CASSGLAGIIGDTQYF. The CDR3 DNA follows: TGCGCCAGCAGTGGACTAGCGGGAATAATTGGAGATACGCAGTATTTT.

This clone turned up a few times. The chain has TRBV30 and TRBJ1-1; 7 bases are shared with TRBD1. The CDR3 sequence is 14 residues long. Germline CDR1 is GTSNPN and CDR2 is SVGIG (reference sequence). Unmatched junction bases numbered 2, after V lost 1 base and J lost 0 bases. The CDR3 is CAWSEDRLNTEAFF. As DNA, the CDR3 is TGTGCCTGGAGTGAGGACAGGCTGAACACTGAAGCTTTCTTT. The full variable domain, with the rest looked up from reference TRBV30 and TRBJ1-1, is SQTIHQWPATLVQPVGSPLSLECTVEGTSNPNLYWYRQAAGRGLQLLFYSVGIGQISSEVPQNLSASRPQDRQFILSSKKLLLSDSGFYLCAWSEDRLNTEAFFGQGTRLTVV.

The V call is TRBV9, the J call TRBJ2-5; a weak D match, TRBD1 (5 bases). Deletions cut 0 bases from V and 2 bases from J, with 8 bases between. The CDR3 is 14 amino acids. Germline V gene lookup returns CDR1 SGDLS and CDR2 YYNGEE. The CDR3 nucleotides are TGTGCCAGCAGCGTAGGGGGCACTCAAGAGACCCAGTACTTC. It is translated as CASSVGGTQETQYF.

This clone was detected only a few times. The chain has TRBV11-3 and TRBJ2-2, with TRBD1 matching 7 bases. Germline V gene lookup returns CDR1 SGHNT and CDR2 YENEEA. The junction had 7 bases not matched to a gene; V was cut back by 5 bases and J by 4 bases. The CDR3 contains 15 residues. The CDR3 DNA sequence: TGTGCCAGCAGCAGAACAGGGGTGATCACCGGGGAGCTGTTTTTT. It encodes CASSRTGVITGELFF.

The rearrangement joins TRBV6-5 to TRBJ1-1; a possible D gene is TRBD1 (6 bases). CDR1 and CDR2 from the germline V gene are MNHEY and SVGAGI. The CDR3 sequence is 13 residues long. Trimming cost V 7 bases and J 3 bases, with 12 bases left between them. DNA of the CDR3: TGTGCCAGCAAAACGGGGGGGCACACTGAAGCTTTCTTT. This encodes CASKTGGHTEAFF.

This chain connects TRBV6-1 to TRBJ2-3, with TRBD1 matching over 7 bases. The CDR3 has 15 amino acids. Trimming cost V 8 bases and J 2 bases; bases outside gene matches: 10. CDR1 is MNHNS and CDR2 is SASEGT in the germline V gene. The CDR3 DNA is TGTGCCAGCGGGACAGCCCGGGGCAACACAGATACGCAGTATTTT. Its translation is CASGTARGNTDTQYF.

The chain couples TRBV7-9 to TRBJ1-1; the D is unclear. V was cut by 3 bases and J by 0 bases, with 17 bases left in between. The CDR3 extends over 17 amino acids. Germline assignment: CDR1 SEHNR and CDR2 FQNEAQ (reference sequence). CDR3 coding DNA: TGTGCCAGCAGCTTTTCCCCGGATACCGGGGTGAACACTGAAGCTTTCTTT. Amino acids: CASSFSPDTGVNTEAFF. The complete variable domain, with remaining parts taken from reference TRBV7-9 and TRBJ1-1, reads DTGVSQNPRHKITKRGQNVTFRCDPISEHNRLYWYRQTLGQGPEFLTYFQNEAQLEKSRLLSDRFSAERPKGSFSTLEIQRTEQGDSAMYLCASSFSPDTGVNTEAFFGQGTRLTVV.

V usage is TRBV28 and J usage is TRBJ1-6; unclear D gene. V was shortened by 2 bases and J by 7 bases, with 6 bases between the two germline ends. The CDR3 has 13 residues. Germline CDR1 and CDR2: MDHEN and SYDVKM. The CDR3 here is CASSLAGNSPLHF. CDR3 nucleotide sequence: TGTGCCAGCAGTTTAGCAGGCAATTCACCCCTCCACTTT.

The V gene is TRBV27, the J gene TRBJ2-7, with D possibly TRBD1 on 7 matching bases. Germline values: CDR1 MNHEY, CDR2 SMNVEV (reference sequence). Trimming shortened V by 8 bases and J by 0 bases, and 20 bases separated the two germline ends. This CDR3 has 16 amino acids. The CDR3 coding sequence is TGTGCCAGCCTCAGGGGGGTCGGGACACCCTCCTACGAGCAGTACTTC. It translates to CASLRGVGTPSYEQYF.

The sample holds a few counts of this clone. The chain couples TRBV10-3 to TRBJ2-5, with a weak D call TRBD2 (6 bases). Deletions cut 6 bases from V and 3 bases from J, with 11 bases between. Looked up from germline, CDR1 is ENHRY and CDR2 is SYGVKD. The CDR3 runs to 13 residues. CDR3 nucleotides: TGTGCCATCAGGGCCAGGGAGGAAGAGACCCAGTACTTC. This gives the protein CAIRAREEETQYF.

The V and J genes are TRBV4-2 and TRBJ2-5; TRBD2 aligns across 11 bases. The germline V gene has CDR1 LGHNA and CDR2 YNFKEQ. There are 19 residues in the CDR3. J gave up 2 bases and V 1 base, and 12 bases lay outside the gene matches. The CDR3 bases are TGTGCCAGCAGCCAAGGTGTCCTAGCGGGAGGAGCAGCACAAGAGACCCAGTACTTC. Amino acids: CASSQGVLAGGAAQETQYF.

The rearrangement uses TRBV5-1 and TRBJ2-1; 13 nucleotides match TRBD2. This CDR3 has 19 residues. With V trimmed by 4 bases and J by 4 bases, 14 bases remained unmatched. Germline loops: CDR1 SGHRS, CDR2 YFSETQ. This CDR3 reads CASSEGTSGNSGVYNEQFF. The DNA of the CDR3 is TGCGCCAGCAGCGAGGGGACTAGCGGGAACTCTGGGGTGTACAATGAGCAGTTCTTC.

This sequence joins TRBV7-2 and TRBJ2-3, with 13 bases fitting TRBD2. This CDR3 spans 17 amino acids. Trimming cost V 4 bases and J 1 base; bases outside gene matches: 5. From germline, CDR1 is SGHTA and CDR2 FQGNSA. In nucleotides, the CDR3 is TGTGCCAGCAGCTCCAGACTAGCGGGGGGCGGCACAGATACGCAGTATTTT. Translated: CASSSRLAGGGTDTQYF.

The sample holds a few counts of this clone. The V call is TRBV5-1, the J call TRBJ2-1, with D possibly TRBD2 on 6 matching bases. Germline V CDR1 and CDR2: SGHRS, YFSETQ. V was trimmed by 7 bases and J by 2 bases, leaving 16 bases between them. The CDR3 runs 15 residues. The CDR3 DNA reads TGCGCCAGCCGAGAATTAGCGGACGCCTACAATGAGCAGTTCTTC. Translation: CASRELADAYNEQFF.

The rearrangement joins TRBV7-2 to TRBJ2-7; the D gene is possibly TRBD1 (6 bases). Germline CDR1 SGHTA, CDR2 FQGNSA. V was cut by 5 bases and J by 5 bases, with 22 bases left in between. The CDR3 runs to 16 residues. The DNA of the CDR3 is TGTGCCAGCAGCCCCCGGTTAGGGGGTGGTATCAACGAGCAGTACTTC. Protein product: CASSPRLGGGINEQYF.

The V and J genes are TRBV4-2 and TRBJ2-7; no clear D. CDR1 is LGHNA, CDR2 YNFKEQ, per germline. The CDR3 has 14 residues. The germline V and J ends were trimmed by 0 bases and 4 bases, with 10 bases remaining between them. The CDR3 sequence: CASSQDLIDYEQYF. The DNA for the CDR3 is TGTGCCAGCAGCCAAGATCTGATAGATTACGAGCAGTACTTC.

The CDR3 sequence: CASSERQGTSEQYF. The CDR3 nucleotides read TGTGCCAGCAGTGAACGTCAGGGGACTAGCGAGCAGTACTTC. The rearrangement uses TRBV2 and TRBJ2-7, with TRBD2 identical over 8 bases. The CDR3 contains 14 residues. V lost 2 bases to trimming and J lost 6 bases; unmatched junction nucleotides: 6. Germline lookup yields CDR1 SNHLY and CDR2 FYNNEI.